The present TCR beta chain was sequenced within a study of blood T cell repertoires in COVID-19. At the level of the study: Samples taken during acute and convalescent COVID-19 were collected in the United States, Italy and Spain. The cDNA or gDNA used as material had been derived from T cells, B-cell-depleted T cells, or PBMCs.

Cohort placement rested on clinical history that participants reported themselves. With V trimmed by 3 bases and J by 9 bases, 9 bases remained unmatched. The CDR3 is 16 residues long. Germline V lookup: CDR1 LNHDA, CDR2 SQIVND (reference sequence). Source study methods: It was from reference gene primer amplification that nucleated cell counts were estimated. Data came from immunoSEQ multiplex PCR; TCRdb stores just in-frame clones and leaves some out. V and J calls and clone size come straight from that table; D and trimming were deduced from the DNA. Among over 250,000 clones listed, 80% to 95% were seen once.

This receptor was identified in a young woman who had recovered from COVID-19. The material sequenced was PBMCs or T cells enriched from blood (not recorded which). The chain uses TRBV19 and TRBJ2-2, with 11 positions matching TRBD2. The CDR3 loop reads CASSIGSLAGGRELFF. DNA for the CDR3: TGTGCCAGTAGTATCGGCTCGCTAGCGGGAGGCCGGGAGCTGTTTTTT.